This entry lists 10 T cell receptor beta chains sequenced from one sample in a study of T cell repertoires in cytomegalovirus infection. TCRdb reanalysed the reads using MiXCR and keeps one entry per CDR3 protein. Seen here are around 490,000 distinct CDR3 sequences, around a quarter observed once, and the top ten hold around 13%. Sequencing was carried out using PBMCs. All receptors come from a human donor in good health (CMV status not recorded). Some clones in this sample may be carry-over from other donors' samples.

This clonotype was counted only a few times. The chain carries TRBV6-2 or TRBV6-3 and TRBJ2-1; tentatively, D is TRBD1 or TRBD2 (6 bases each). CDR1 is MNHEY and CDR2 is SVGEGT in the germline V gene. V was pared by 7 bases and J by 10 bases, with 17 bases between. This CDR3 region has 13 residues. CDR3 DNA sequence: TGTGCCAGCACCCCAACGGGGGCGGGGGAGCAGTTCTTC. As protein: CASTPTGAGEQFF.

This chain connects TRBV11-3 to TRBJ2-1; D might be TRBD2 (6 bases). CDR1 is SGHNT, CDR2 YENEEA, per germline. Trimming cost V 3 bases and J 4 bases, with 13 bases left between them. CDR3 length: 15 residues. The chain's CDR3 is CASSFGSVGYNEQFF. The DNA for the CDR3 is TGTGCCAGCAGCTTCGGGAGTGTGGGATACAATGAGCAGTTCTTC.

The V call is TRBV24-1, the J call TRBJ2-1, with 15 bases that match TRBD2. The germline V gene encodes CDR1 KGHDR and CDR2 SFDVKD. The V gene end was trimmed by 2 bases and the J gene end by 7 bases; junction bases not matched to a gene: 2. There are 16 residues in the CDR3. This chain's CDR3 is CATSDWGLAGGNEQFF. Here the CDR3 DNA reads TGTGCCACCAGTGATTGGGGACTAGCGGGGGGAAATGAGCAGTTCTTC.

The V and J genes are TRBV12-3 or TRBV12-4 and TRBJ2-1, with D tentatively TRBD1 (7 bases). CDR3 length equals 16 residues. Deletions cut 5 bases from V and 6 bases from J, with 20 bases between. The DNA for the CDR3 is TGTGCCAGCAGTACCCAGGGGGGCAGGAAACGCAATGAGCAGTTCTTC. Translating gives CASSTQGGRKRNEQFF.

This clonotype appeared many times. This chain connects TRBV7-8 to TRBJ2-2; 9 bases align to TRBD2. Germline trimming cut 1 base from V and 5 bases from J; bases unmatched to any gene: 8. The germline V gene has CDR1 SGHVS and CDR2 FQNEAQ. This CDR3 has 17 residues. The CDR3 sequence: CASSLGAGGVLTGELFF. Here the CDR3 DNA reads TGTGCCAGCAGCTTAGGAGCGGGAGGTGTTTTGACCGGGGAGCTGTTTTTT.

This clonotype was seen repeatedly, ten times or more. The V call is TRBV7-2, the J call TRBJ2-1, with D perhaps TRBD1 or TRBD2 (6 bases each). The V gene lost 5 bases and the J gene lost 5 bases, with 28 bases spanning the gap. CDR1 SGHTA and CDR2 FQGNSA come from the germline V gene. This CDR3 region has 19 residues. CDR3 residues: CASSPSAGITLRGNNEQFF. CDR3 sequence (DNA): TGTGCCAGCAGCCCCTCGGCGGGAATTACACTGAGGGGGAACAATGAGCAGTTCTTC. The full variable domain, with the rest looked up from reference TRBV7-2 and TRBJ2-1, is GAGVSQSPSNKVTEKGKDVELRCDPISGHTALYWYRQSLGQGLEFLIYFQGNSAPDKSGLPSDRFSAERTGGSVSTLTIQRTQQEDSAVYLCASSPSAGITLRGNNEQFFGPGTRLTVL.

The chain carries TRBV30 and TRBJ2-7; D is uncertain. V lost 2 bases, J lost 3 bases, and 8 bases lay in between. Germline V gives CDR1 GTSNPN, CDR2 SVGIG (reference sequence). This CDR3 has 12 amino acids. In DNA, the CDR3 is TGTGCCTGGAGTACCCAACACTACGAGCAGTACTTC. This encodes CAWSTQHYEQYF.

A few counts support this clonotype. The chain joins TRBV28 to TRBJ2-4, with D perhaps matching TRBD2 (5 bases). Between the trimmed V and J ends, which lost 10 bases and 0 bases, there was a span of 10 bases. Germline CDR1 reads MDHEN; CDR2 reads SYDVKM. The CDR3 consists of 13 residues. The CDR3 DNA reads TGTGCCATCGAAGGACTAGCCAAAAACATTCAGTACTTC. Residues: CAIEGLAKNIQYF.

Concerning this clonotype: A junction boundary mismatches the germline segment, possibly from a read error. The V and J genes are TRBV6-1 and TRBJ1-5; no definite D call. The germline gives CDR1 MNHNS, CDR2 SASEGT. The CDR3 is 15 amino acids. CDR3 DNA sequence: TGTGCCGTTATTGAACAGAACTATAGCAATCAGCCCCCGCATTTT. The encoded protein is CAVIEQNYSNQPPHF.

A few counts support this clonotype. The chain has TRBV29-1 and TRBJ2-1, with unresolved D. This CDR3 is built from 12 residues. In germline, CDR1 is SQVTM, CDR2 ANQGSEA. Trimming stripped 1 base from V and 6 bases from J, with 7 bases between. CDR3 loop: CSVEGSINEQFF. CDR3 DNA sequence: TGCAGCGTTGAAGGTAGTATCAATGAGCAGTTCTTC.